The rows below give T cell receptor beta chains drawn from one sample of a study of CD8 T cells in ankylosing spondylitis. TCRdb itself ran the 5' RACE reads through MiXCR, one entry per CDR3 protein. The sample has 300,000 to 350,000 distinct CDR3 sequences; around 20% are singletons. Sequencing was done on a sample of blood, either unsorted or a sorted T cell fraction (not recorded which). These receptors originate from a female donor with ankylosing spondylitis or in good health (not recorded which). Both conserved end residues are part of each CDR3. The D gene is left open where the match is weak. Part of the rows lack a size; the others show once, few, many or a class for expanded clones.

J: TRBJ1-6
D: TRBD1
size: few
V: TRBV4-3
CDR3: CASSQSTGTGGSPLHF
DNA: TGCGCCAGCAGCCAATCAACCGGGACAGGGGGTTCACCCCTCCACTTT

J: TRBJ1-1
D: NA
size: few
V: TRBV12-3/TRBV12-4
CDR3: CASMANRQSEAFF
DNA: TGTGCCAGCATGGCAAACCGTCAATCGGAAGCTTTCTTT

J: TRBJ2-3
D: NA
size: many
V: TRBV29-1
CDR3: CSVRGQGPRSTQYF
DNA: TGCAGCGTAAGAGGGCAGGGACCCCGAAGTACGCAGTATTTT

J: TRBJ2-1
D: TRBD2
size: NA
V: TRBV19
CDR3: CASTSLAGGITMPYNEQFF
DNA: TGTGCCAGTACCTCACTAGCGGGAGGAATCACTATGCCCTACAATGAGCAGTTCTTC

J: TRBJ2-1
D: TRBD2
size: NA
V: TRBV30
CDR3: CAWSVIRREGLSNEQFF
DNA: TGTGCCTGGAGTGTAATACGGCGGGAGGGCCTATCGAATGAGCAGTTCTTC

J: TRBJ2-1
D: NA
size: few
V: TRBV20-1
CDR3: CSAMGLGPEQFF
DNA: TGCAGTGCTATGGGGCTAGGACCTGAGCAGTTCTTC

J: TRBJ2-5
D: TRBD2
size: few
V: TRBV5-1
CDR3: CASSSGLGETQYF
DNA: TGCGCCAGCAGCTCGGGACTAGGAGAGACCCAGTACTTC

J: TRBJ2-1
D: NA
size: NA
V: TRBV11-2
CDR3: CASSLRRAPYNEQFF
DNA: TGTGCCAGCAGCTTACGCCGGGCCCCCTACAATGAGCAGTTCTTC

J: TRBJ2-1
D: TRBD2
size: NA
V: TRBV20-1
CDR3: CSAPRTSGNNEQFF
DNA: TGCAGTGCCCCTAGGACTAGCGGGAACAATGAGCAGTTCTTC

J: TRBJ2-3
D: TRBD2
size: few
V: TRBV24-1
CDR3: CATSDPRGDSDTQYF
DNA: TGTGCCACCAGTGACCCTCGGGGGGATTCAGATACGCAGTATTTT

J: TRBJ2-1
D: NA
size: few
V: TRBV5-1
CDR3: CASSLSPVGEQFF
DNA: TGCGCCAGCAGCTTGTCCCCAGTTGGTGAGCAGTTCTTC

J: TRBJ2-2
D: NA
size: NA
V: TRBV24-1
CDR3: CATSRGGSGGELFF
DNA: TGTGCCACCAGCCGTGGGGGGAGCGGCGGGGAGCTGTTTTTT

J: TRBJ1-5
D: NA
size: NA
V: TRBV6-1
CDR3: CASSDTLNQPQHF
DNA: TGTGCCAGCAGTGACACCCTCAATCAGCCCCAGCATTTT

J: TRBJ1-1
D: NA
size: NA
V: TRBV29-1
CDR3: CSVRPSRNTEAFF
DNA: TGCAGCGTCCGACCCTCCCGGAACACTGAAGCTTTCTTT

J: TRBJ2-3
D: NA
size: NA
V: TRBV27
CDR3: CASRGFGGMGADTQYF
DNA: TGTGCCAGCAGGGGGTTCGGCGGGATGGGTGCAGATACGCAGTATTTT